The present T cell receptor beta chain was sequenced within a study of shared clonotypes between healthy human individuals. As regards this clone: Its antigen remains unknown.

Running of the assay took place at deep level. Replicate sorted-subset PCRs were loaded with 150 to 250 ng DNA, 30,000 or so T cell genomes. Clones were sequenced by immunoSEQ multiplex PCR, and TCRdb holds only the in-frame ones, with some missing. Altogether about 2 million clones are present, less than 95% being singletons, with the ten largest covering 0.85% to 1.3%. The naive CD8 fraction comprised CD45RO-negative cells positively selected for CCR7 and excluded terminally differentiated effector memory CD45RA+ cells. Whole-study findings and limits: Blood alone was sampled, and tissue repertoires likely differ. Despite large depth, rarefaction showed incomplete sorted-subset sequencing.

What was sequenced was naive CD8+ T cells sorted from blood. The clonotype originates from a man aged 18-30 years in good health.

DNA of the CDR3: TGCGCCAGCAGTGAGGTGTGGGGGGAGACCCAGTACTTC. It encodes CASSEVWGETQYF. This chain links TRBV10-2 with TRBJ2-5; D may be TRBD1 or TRBD2 (5 bases each). The length of the CDR3 is 13 residues. Trimming left V 2 bases short and J 5 bases short, with 9 bases between. The germline gives CDR1 WSHSY, CDR2 SAAADI.